Following are 22 T cell receptor beta chains from one sample sequenced in a study of beta chain features in type 1 diabetes. Study results and caveats: Patients with Type 1 diabetes showed moderately but significantly shorter TCRB CDR3s in all four CD4+ subsets.

All of the isolated RNA was reverse transcribed, so expressed TCRB transcripts were sequenced. Generated by immunoSEQ multiplex PCR, the TCRdb table keeps only in-frame clones and is missing some. The sample has under 350,000 clones; about 23% are singletons. Which antigens these TCRs recognize remains unknown. Sequenced: naive CD4+ T cells from blood. These receptors came from a woman aged 25 to 39 with type 1 diabetes.

V and J are TRBV11-2 and TRBJ2-3; 7 bases map to TRBD2. J lost 2 bases, V lost 6 bases, and 8 bases had no gene match. CDR3 length equals 15 residues. Germline V gene lookup returns CDR1 SGHAT and CDR2 FQNNGV. The CDR3 reads CASRGPGTITDTQYF. CDR3 nucleotides: TGTGCCAGCAGGGGTCCCGGGACTATCACAGATACGCAGTATTTT.

The chain combines TRBV6-1 with TRBJ1-2; a possible D gene is TRBD1 (5 bases). The CDR3 totals 13 residues. Germline-derived CDR1 and CDR2 are MNHNS and SASEGT. V lost 3 bases and J lost 6, with 11 bases in between. This CDR3 is CASSEQGVDGYTF. The CDR3 DNA reads as TGTGCCAGCAGTGAGCAAGGGGTTGATGGCTACACCTTC.

This chain links TRBV5-1 with TRBJ2-1; D is ambiguous. V lost 4 bases to trimming and J lost 6 bases, with 8 bases between them. Germline lookup yields CDR1 SGHRS and CDR2 YFSETQ. The CDR3 runs 12 residues. The CDR3 loop reads CASSTEGNEQFF. The CDR3, as DNA: TGCGCCAGCAGCACAGAAGGCAATGAGCAGTTCTTC.

The table lists this clone with a few counts. The genes are TRBV11-2 and TRBJ1-2, with 11 nucleotides matching TRBD1. There are 14 residues in the CDR3. V was clipped by 6 bases and J by 8 bases; unmatched bases: 8. Germline loops: CDR1 SGHAT, CDR2 FQNNGV. CDR3 residues: CASRDGQGAFGYTF. CDR3 in DNA: TGTGCCAGCAGGGATGGACAGGGGGCTTTCGGCTACACCTTC. The entire variable domain, with the rest obtained from reference TRBV11-2 and TRBJ1-2, is as follows: EAGVAQSPRYKIIEKRQSVAFWCNPISGHATLYWYQQILGQGPKLLIQFQNNGVVDDSQLPKDRFSAERLKGVDSTLKIQPAKLEDSAVYLCASRDGQGAFGYTFGSGTRLTVV.

This clone was counted only a few times. The J gene is TRBJ1-2, the V gene TRBV2; the match to TRBD1 covers 11 bases. The V gene end was trimmed by 6 bases and the J gene end by 3 bases; junction bases not matched to a gene: 9. CDR1 is SNHLY and CDR2 is FYNNEI in the germline V gene. The CDR3 runs 16 residues. Written as DNA, the CDR3 is TGTGCCAGCAGCTTCGACCGGACAGGGGGCGACTATGGCTACACCTTC. Its translation is CASSFDRTGGDYGYTF.

V usage is TRBV28 and J usage is TRBJ2-1; D may be TRBD2 (6 bases). This CDR3 contains 13 residues. The germline V and J ends were trimmed by 7 bases and 10 bases, with 17 bases remaining between them. Germline CDR1 and CDR2: MDHEN and SYDVKM. The CDR3 spells CASTQGLTREQFF. CDR3 nucleotide sequence: TGTGCCAGCACCCAAGGACTAACTCGGGAGCAGTTCTTC.

This clone was detected a few times. The chain carries TRBV30 and TRBJ2-1, with a possible D match to TRBD2 (5 bases). The CDR3 covers 15 residues. Trimming cost V 3 bases and J 6 bases, with 18 bases left between them. Germline V gene sequence: CDR1 GTSNPN, CDR2 SVGIG (reference sequence). The CDR3 region is CAWSPTRNPPNEQFF. DNA of the CDR3: TGTGCCTGGAGCCCTACTAGGAACCCTCCCAATGAGCAGTTCTTC.

The V gene is TRBV14, the J gene TRBJ2-7; 9 positions match TRBD1. V was clipped by 4 bases and J by 5 bases; unmatched bases: 6. Germline CDR1 is SGHDN and CDR2 is FVKESK. This CDR3 has 14 amino acids. CDR3 protein: CASSPWTGDNEQYF. As DNA, the CDR3 is TGTGCCAGCAGCCCCTGGACAGGGGATAACGAGCAGTACTTC.

The V call is TRBV2, the J call TRBJ2-3; D is unresolved. The length of the CDR3 is 17 residues. Deletions cut 3 bases from V and 0 bases from J, with 16 bases between. CDR1 is SNHLY and CDR2 is FYNNEI in the germline V gene. The CDR3 region is CASSDPRSASSTDTQYF. The CDR3 bases are TGTGCCAGCAGTGACCCTAGGAGCGCCTCTAGCACAGATACGCAGTATTTT.

The chain carries TRBV10-3 and TRBJ2-1; the match to TRBD1 covers 11 bases. The junction had 7 bases not matched to a gene; V was cut back by 5 bases and J by 7 bases. There are 15 residues in the CDR3. CDR1 ENHRY and CDR2 SYGVKD come from the germline V gene. Here the CDR3 DNA reads TGTGCCATCAGTACCGGACAGGGGGCGGGGAATGAGCAGTTCTTC. This codes for CAISTGQGAGNEQFF.

This clone was observed a handful of times. The chain links TRBV10-2 to TRBJ2-3; a weak D match, TRBD2 (6 bases). V was shortened by 6 bases and J by 4 bases, with 14 bases between the two germline ends. Germline CDR1 is WSHSY and CDR2 is SAAADI. This CDR3 is 14 amino acids long. In DNA form, the CDR3 reads TGCGCCAGCAGGCCAGGGACTGGGCCAGATACGCAGTATTTT. Amino acids: CASRPGTGPDTQYF.

A few counts support this clone. The chain employs TRBV7-3 and TRBJ2-5, with TRBD1 matching over 8 bases. V shed 5 bases, J shed 4 bases, and the junction held 3 bases outside the gene matches. CDR3 size: 13 residues. The germline V gene encodes CDR1 SGHTA and CDR2 FQGTGA. DNA for the CDR3: TGTGCCAGCAGCCCAGGGGGCTCAGAGACCCAGTACTTC. Translated, it gives CASSPGGSETQYF.

The chain couples TRBV5-1 to TRBJ2-7, with a possible D match to TRBD1 (6 bases). The V end lost 5 bases, the J end lost 4 bases, and 13 bases lay between the germline ends. Germline loops: CDR1 SGHRS, CDR2 YFSETQ. There are 13 residues in the CDR3. The CDR3 sequence is CASRGGEVYEQYF. In DNA form, the CDR3 reads TGCGCCAGCAGAGGGGGTGAGGTTTACGAGCAGTACTTC. The whole variable domain, filled in from reference TRBV5-1 and TRBJ2-7, reads KAGVTQTPRYLIKTRGQQVTLSCSPISGHRSVSWYQQTPGQGLQFLFEYFSETQRNKGNFPGRFSGRQFSNSRSEMNVSTLELGDSALYLCASRGGEVYEQYFGPGTRLTVT.

This clone was detected a few times. DNA of the CDR3: TGTGCCTGGAGGGACAGGGGGCCGGAGACCCAGTACTTC. Protein product: CAWRDRGPETQYF. V is TRBV30 and J is TRBJ2-5; 11 bases map to TRBD1. This CDR3 comprises 13 residues. Germline trimming cut 3 bases from V and 5 bases from J; bases unmatched to any gene: 2. The germline CDR1 and CDR2 sequences are GTSNPN and SVGIG (reference sequence).

This clone was seen many times. The chain combines TRBV15 with TRBJ1-2; D gene uncertain. Germline V lookup: CDR1 LNHNV, CDR2 YYDKDF (reference sequence). V was pared by 4 bases and J by 3 bases, with 12 bases between. The length of the CDR3 is 14 residues. Written as DNA, the CDR3 is TGTGCCACCAGCACCCAGAGAGCGGACTATGGCTACACCTTC. Encoded protein: CATSTQRADYGYTF.

The V call is TRBV27, the J call TRBJ2-1, with 12 bases that match TRBD2. The CDR3 loop spans 14 amino acids. CDR1 is MNHEY, CDR2 SMNVEV, per germline (reference sequence). V was clipped by 6 bases and J by 7 bases; unmatched bases: 4. CDR3 residues: CASRGLAGSNEQFF. The CDR3 region has the DNA TGTGCCAGCAGAGGACTAGCGGGATCGAATGAGCAGTTCTTC.

The gene calls are TRBV28 and TRBJ2-2, with TRBD1 matching 7 bases. The length of the CDR3 is 14 residues. Germline V gives CDR1 MDHEN, CDR2 SYDVKM. With V trimmed by 5 bases and J by 3 bases, 3 bases remained unmatched. CDR3 in DNA: TGTGCCAGCAGTACGACAGGGTACACCGGGGAGCTGTTTTTT. This codes for CASSTTGYTGELFF. The full variable domain, in which reference TRBV28 and TRBJ2-2 provide the parts outside the CDR3, is DVKVTQSSRYLVKRTGEKVFLECVQDMDHENMFWYRQDPGLGLRLIYFSYDVKMKEKGDIPEGYSVSREKKERFSLILESASTNQTSMYLCASSTTGYTGELFFGEGSRLTVL.

The chain carries TRBV15 and TRBJ2-7; maybe TRBD1 (7 bases). Germline V lookup: CDR1 LNHNV, CDR2 YYDKDF (reference sequence). The CDR3 covers 15 residues. Trimming pared 6 bases from V and 0 bases from J, leaving 15 bases between. The CDR3, as DNA: TGTGCCACCAGGCGGGACCGACAGGGCTCCTACGAGCAGTACTTC. Translation gives CATRRDRQGSYEQYF.

The rearrangement uses TRBV4-1 and TRBJ2-7; 9 bases align to TRBD1. The length of the CDR3 is 14 residues. V lost 1 base and J lost 4; bases outside the gene matches: 2. CDR1 MGHRA and CDR2 YSYEKL come from the germline V gene. The CDR3 here is CASSQGTGVYEQYF. The DNA for the CDR3 is TGCGCCAGCAGCCAAGGGACAGGGGTGTACGAGCAGTACTTC.

This clone was detected only a few times. The chain combines TRBV28 with TRBJ1-2; 9 bases are a match to TRBD1. CDR1 MDHEN and CDR2 SYDVKM come from the germline V gene. This CDR3 has 13 amino acids. Germline trimming cut 6 bases from V and 8 bases from J; bases unmatched to any gene: 7. CDR3 region: CASSPGQGGGYTF. CDR3 sequence (DNA): TGTGCCAGCAGCCCGGGACAGGGCGGAGGCTACACCTTC.

This sequence joins TRBV4-1 and TRBJ1-4, with 7 bases aligning to TRBD1. The CDR3 has 15 residues. The germline V gene has CDR1 MGHRA and CDR2 YSYEKL. With 4 bases clipped from V and 7 bases from J, the junction kept 9 bases outside the gene matches. The CDR3 reads CASSLKAWDSEKLFF. The CDR3 DNA follows: TGCGCCAGCAGCCTAAAGGCCTGGGACAGTGAAAAACTGTTTTTT.

This clone occurred a few times. The genes are TRBV30 and TRBJ2-1; the D is unclear. Germline assignment: CDR1 GTSNPN and CDR2 SVGIG (reference sequence). V was clipped by 0 bases and J by 14 bases, with 14 bases between them. The CDR3 covers 12 residues. CDR3 sequence (DNA): TGTGCCTGGAGTGTACGGTCACCCATCGAGTTCTTC. As protein: CAWSVRSPIEFF.